Described below is a single TCR beta chain sequence and its context. Germline loops: CDR1 MNHNY, CDR2 SVGAGI (reference sequence). Trimming left V 8 bases short and J 6 bases short, with 13 bases between. The CDR3 totals 13 residues. TCRdb's table, derived via immunoSEQ multiplex PCR, lists solely in-frame clones and lacks some. The sample lists 2 million to 2.5 million clones, roughly 93% seen once, with 0.39% in the top ten. This entry comes from a study of shared clonotypes between healthy human individuals. The sequence was obtained from a man between 18 and 29 years old in good health. Some clones in this sample may be carry-over from other donors' samples. The rearrangement links TRBV6-6 to TRBJ2-2, with D uncertain. The source material was naive CD4+ T cells from PBMCs. Subset meaning: CD45RA+ positively selected. The CDR3 nucleotides are TGTGCCAGCTGGGTCTCGGTTGCCGGGGAGCTGTTTTTT. Protein sequence: CASWVSVAGELFF.